This T cell receptor beta chain was captured by sequencing in a study of T cell responses to AZD1222 COVID-19 vaccine. General observations from the study: Most donors were white British, females outnumbered males, and clonal diversity was possibly underestimated. With two AZD1222 doses given, Spike-specific TCR breadth and depth both rose.

Per germline, CDR1 SEHNR and CDR2 FQNEAQ (reference sequence). The CDR3 consists of 13 residues. The V end lost 3 bases, the J end lost 13 bases, and 13 bases lay between the germline ends. Assay: immunoSEQ multiplex PCR; the TCRdb copy retains only in-frame clones and omits some. The sample carries about 94,000 clones, around 89% recorded once. Concerning this clone: Its antigen is still unknown.

The chain links TRBV7-9 to TRBJ2-6, with D uncertain. The source of this sequence is an adult who received the AZD1222 COVID-19 vaccine. The sample here was peripheral blood, taken 28 days after the second AZD1222 dose. Here the CDR3 DNA reads TGTGCCAGCAGCTTCCCAACCCCGGAGGTCCTGACTTTC. Residues: CASSFPTPEVLTF.